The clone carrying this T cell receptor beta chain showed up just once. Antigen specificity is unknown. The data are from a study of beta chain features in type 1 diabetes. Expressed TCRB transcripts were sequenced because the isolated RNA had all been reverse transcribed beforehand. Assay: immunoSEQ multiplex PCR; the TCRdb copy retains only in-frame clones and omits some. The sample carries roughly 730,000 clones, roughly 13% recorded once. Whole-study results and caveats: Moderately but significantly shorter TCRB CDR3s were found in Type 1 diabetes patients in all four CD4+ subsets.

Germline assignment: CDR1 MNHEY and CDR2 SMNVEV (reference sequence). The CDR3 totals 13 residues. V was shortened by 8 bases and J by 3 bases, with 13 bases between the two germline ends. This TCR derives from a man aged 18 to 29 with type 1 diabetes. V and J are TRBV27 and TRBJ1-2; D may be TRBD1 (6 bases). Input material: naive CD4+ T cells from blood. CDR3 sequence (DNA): TGTGCCAGCGGTGTAACAGGGTACTATGGCTACACCTTC. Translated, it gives CASGVTGYYGYTF.